The present T cell receptor beta chain was sequenced within a study of CD8 T cells in ankylosing spondylitis. Study-wide results and caveats: What appeared characteristic of ankylosing spondylitis blood was a TCR beta motif of seven to nine highly homologous variants. Significantly higher representation of disease-linked clones was reported for matched ankylosing spondylitis synovial fluid. Those disease-linked clones were CD8+; they were also relatively rare in peripheral blood.

This clonotype appeared a few times. Antigen specificity is unknown. One end of the junction does not line up with germline, which may come from a read error. This CDR3 is 15 amino acids long. CDR1 is MNHEY and CDR2 is SVGAGI in the germline V gene. The TCR beta libraries were generated through quantitative 5'-RACE incorporating molecular barcodes. TCRdb independently ran MiXCR on the 5' RACE reads; one entry per CDR3 protein. This sample has hundreds of thousands of distinct CDR3 sequences; approximately 12% occur once, and the top ten carry approximately 0.46%. The V call is TRBV6-5, the J call TRBJ2-7; D possibly corresponds to TRBD1 (6 bases). This clonotype was sampled from a male donor with ankylosing spondylitis. Sequences were obtained from blood, either unsorted or a sorted T cell fraction (not recorded which). Here the CDR3 reads CASIYRDTASYEQYF. Written as DNA, the CDR3 is TGTGCCAGCATTTACCGGGACACCGCCTCCTACGAGCAGTACTTC.